These 20 T cell receptor beta chains were sequenced from one sample in a study of T cells in Graves' hyperthyroidism and ophthalmopathy. TCR beta CDR3 regions were amplified from RNA transcripts. The HTBI primer set served for first-round RT-PCR of the TCR CDR3. One entry per CDR3 protein, called by TCRdb with MiXCR from the multiplex PCR reads. The sample has fewer than 300,000 distinct CDR3 sequences; roughly 15% are singletons. The sequencing input was blood. The source of these receptors is a woman aged 50 to 65 with Graves' hyperthyroidism that later progressed to Graves' ophthalmopathy.

Only a few counts were recorded for this clonotype. The rearrangement links TRBV5-6 to TRBJ1-5, with TRBD1 matching 8 bases. The V gene end was trimmed by 4 bases and the J gene end by 7 bases; junction bases not matched to a gene: 1. CDR1 and CDR2 (germline): SGHDT, YYEEEE. The CDR3 loop spans 12 amino acids. CDR3 residues: CASSRDRQPQHF. The CDR3 DNA sequence: TGTGCCAGCAGCCGGGACAGGCAGCCCCAGCATTTT.

This clonotype was seen at least ten times. This chain's CDR3 is CASSYAEAYEQYF. The CDR3 DNA is TGTGCCAGCAGCTACGCGGAGGCCTACGAGCAGTACTTC. The rearrangement uses TRBV5-5 and TRBJ2-7; D is possibly TRBD2 (5 bases). The V end was cut by 3 bases, the J end by 2 bases, with 9 bases between. The germline CDR1 and CDR2 sequences are SGHKS and YYEKEE (reference sequence). The CDR3 is 13 residues long.

This clonotype was detected only a few times. The chain carries TRBV10-3 and TRBJ2-6; TRBD1 aligns across 11 bases. V was pared by 1 base and J by 0 bases, with 5 bases of the junction left unmatched. The germline V gene has CDR1 ENHRY and CDR2 SYGVKD. This CDR3 is built from 19 residues. The CDR3 bases are TGTGCCATCAGTGAGTTAACCGGGACAGGGGGCTCTGGGGCCAACGTCCTGACTTTC. Its protein is CAISELTGTGGSGANVLTF.

In this sample, this clonotype turned up a few times. The chain uses TRBV5-6 and TRBJ2-5; TRBD1 aligns across 11 bases. V trimming: 4 bases; J trimming: 5 bases; junction bases outside the gene matches: 13. This CDR3 has 17 amino acids. Germline V lookup: CDR1 SGHDT, CDR2 YYEEEE. CDR3 DNA sequence: TGTGCCAGCAGCGACCGGGACAGGGGGTTCTTTGGGGAGACCCAGTACTTC. This translates into CASSDRDRGFFGETQYF. Using reference TRBV5-6 and TRBJ2-5 for the parts outside the CDR3, the full variable domain is DAGVTQSPTHLIKTRGQQVTLRCSPKSGHDTVSWYQQALGQGPQFIFQYYEEEERQRGNFPDRFSGHQFPNYSSELNVNALLLGDSALYLCASSDRDRGFFGETQYFGPGTRLLVL.

This rearrangement joins TRBV14 to TRBJ2-6; possibly TRBD2 for D (5 bases). CDR3 length: 18 residues. Germline lookup yields CDR1 SGHDN and CDR2 FVKESK. V gave up 1 base and J gave up 0 bases, with 13 bases separating them. CDR3 amino acids: CASSQVGLLNSGANVLTF. The CDR3 DNA is TGTGCCAGCAGCCAAGTAGGACTTTTGAACTCTGGGGCCAACGTCCTGACTTTC.

This clonotype was seen ten or more times. The chain joins TRBV9 to TRBJ2-3; possible D gene TRBD2, 6 bases. CDR1 is SGDLS and CDR2 is YYNGEE in the germline V gene. Trimming stripped 4 bases from V and 0 bases from J, with 12 bases between. This CDR3 region has 15 residues. The DNA of the CDR3 is TGTGCCAGCAGCCCTTATAGCGGAAGCACAGATACGCAGTATTTT. Translation gives CASSPYSGSTDTQYF.

The rearrangement links TRBV6-5 to TRBJ1-1, with no clear D. V gave up 2 bases and J gave up 6 bases, with 13 bases separating them. The CDR3 loop spans 14 amino acids. Germline V CDR1 and CDR2: MNHEY, SVGAGI. Here the CDR3 reads CASSYDWGIPEAFF. CDR3 coding DNA: TGTGCCAGCAGTTACGACTGGGGAATTCCTGAAGCTTTCTTT.

CDR3 loop: CASSPWDRSSGNTIYF. The CDR3 coding sequence is TGTGCCAGCAGCCCCTGGGACCGCAGCTCTGGAAACACCATATATTTT. V gene TRBV3-1 combines with J gene TRBJ1-3, with D possibly being TRBD1 (5 bases). Germline V gene sequence: CDR1 LGHDT, CDR2 YNNKEL (reference sequence). The CDR3 consists of 16 residues. Trimming removed 4 bases at V and 0 bases at J, with 13 bases between. The variable domain in full, with the rest retrieved from reference TRBV3-1 and TRBJ1-3, is DTAVSQTPKYLVTQMGNDKSIKCEQNLGHDTMYWYKQDSKKFLKIMFSYNNKELIINETVPNRFSPKSPDKAHLNLHINSLELGDSAVYFCASSPWDRSSGNTIYFGEGSWLTVV.

This clonotype was observed many times. The gene calls are TRBV28 and TRBJ2-1; D remains ambiguous. Trimming stripped 2 bases from V and 6 bases from J, with 5 bases between. CDR3 size: 12 residues. Looked up from germline, CDR1 is MDHEN and CDR2 is SYDVKM. DNA for the CDR3: TGTGCCAGCAGTTTAACCCCCAATGAGCAGTTCTTC. It codes for CASSLTPNEQFF.

This clonotype was seen at least ten times. The rearrangement joins TRBV20-1 to TRBJ2-7, with D possibly being TRBD2 (6 bases). Looked up from germline, CDR1 is DFQATT and CDR2 is SNEGSKA (reference sequence). This CDR3 is built from 13 residues. Trimming took 5 bases from V and 7 from J, leaving 18 bases between them. Written as DNA, the CDR3 is TGCAGTGCTTCAGCGGGCTTTGAGGGGGAGCAGTACTTC. Translated: CSASAGFEGEQYF.

This clonotype showed up many times. V is TRBV20-1 and J is TRBJ1-1, with TRBD1 as a possible D gene (5 bases). The germline CDR1 and CDR2 sequences are DFQATT and SNEGSKA (reference sequence). Trimming shortened V by 6 bases and J by 1 base, and 21 bases separated the two germline ends. The CDR3 covers 16 residues. CDR3 residues: CSAPGRTSQKNTEAFF. CDR3 bases: TGCAGTGCCCCGGGACGGACCAGCCAAAAGAACACTGAAGCTTTCTTT.

This clonotype was seen many times. This chain connects TRBV6-1 to TRBJ2-1; 14 bases fit TRBD2. Germline CDR1 and CDR2: MNHNS and SASEGT. This CDR3 comprises 17 residues. V shed 4 bases and J 1 base; nucleotides not matched to a gene: 3. The CDR3 is CASSGTSGRLSYNEQFF. CDR3 nucleotides: TGTGCCAGCAGTGGGACTAGCGGGAGGTTATCCTACAATGAGCAGTTCTTC.

A note on this clonotype: Since a much larger clone is just one base distant, this may be a read error. Here the CDR3 DNA reads TGTGCCAGCAGCGTAGGAGCTTTGGGGTACGAGCAGTACTTC. Translation gives CASSVGALGYEQYF. The V and J genes are TRBV9 and TRBJ2-7; the D is unclear. The CDR3 is 14 amino acids. Per germline, CDR1 SGDLS and CDR2 YYNGEE. Trimming removed 0 bases from V and 4 bases from J, with 11 bases in between.

In this sample, this clonotype turned up once. The J gene is TRBJ2-1, the V gene TRBV4-2, with 8 bases identical to TRBD2. CDR1 is LGHNA, CDR2 YNFKEQ, per germline. This CDR3 is 19 amino acids long. The V gene end was trimmed by 0 bases and the J gene end by 4 bases; junction bases not matched to a gene: 14. The chain's CDR3 is CASSQEPLQREQVYNEQFF. CDR3 DNA sequence: TGTGCCAGCAGCCAAGAGCCCCTGCAGCGGGAGCAGGTATACAATGAGCAGTTCTTC.

This clonotype was counted only a few times. At one end, the junction sequence differs from germline, possibly due to a read error. The chain is built from TRBV11-2 and TRBJ2-1; D unclear. The CDR3 is 15 amino acids. The germline V gene has CDR1 SGHAT and CDR2 FQNNGV. The CDR3 region has the DNA TGTGCCAGCAGCTTAAGGCGAGACTCCTACAACGAGCAGTCCTTC. This gives the protein CASSLRRDSYNEQSF.

This clonotype was picked up many times. The chain links TRBV18 to TRBJ2-1; D is ambiguous. CDR1 and CDR2 (germline): KGHSH, LQKENI. V was shortened by 6 bases and J by 0 bases, with 9 bases between the two germline ends. This CDR3 has 14 amino acids. The CDR3 DNA reads TGTGCCAGCTCTCCCTATAACTCCTACAATGAGCAGTTCTTC. It yields the protein CASSPYNSYNEQFF.

A few counts support this clonotype. The chain recombines TRBV5-1 with TRBJ2-1, with 12 bases fitting TRBD2. Germline V gene sequence: CDR1 SGHRS, CDR2 YFSETQ. The CDR3 covers 14 residues. Unmatched junction bases numbered 7, after V lost 6 bases and J lost 9 bases. The CDR3 bases are TGCGCCAGCACCAAGACTAGCGGGAGAACTGAGCAGTTCTTC. Translation gives CASTKTSGRTEQFF.

This clonotype was seen many times. The junction departs from the called germline gene at one end, perhaps through a read error. The chain combines TRBV29-1 with TRBJ1-1; tentatively, D is TRBD1 (6 bases). CDR1 SQVTM and CDR2 ANQGSEA come from the germline V gene. The CDR3 runs to 12 residues. The CDR3 bases are TGCAGCGTTCAAGAGGGGGGACGGGAAGCTTTCTTT. Amino acids: CSVQEGGREAFF.

This clonotype was detected many times. The rearrangement links TRBV27 to TRBJ1-1; D gene uncertain. V lost 3 bases and J 3 bases, leaving 8 bases between the germline ends. The CDR3 spans 13 residues. Germline assignment: CDR1 MNHEY and CDR2 SMNVEV (reference sequence). For the CDR3, the DNA is TGTGCCAGCAGTTTGTTCGGCTACACTGAAGCTTTCTTT. Translating it yields CASSLFGYTEAFF.

A single count supports this clonotype. This may be a read error, as it is one base from a much larger clone. The V call is TRBV3-1, the J call TRBJ2-3; maybe TRBD2 (6 bases). Germline V gene sequence: CDR1 LGHDT, CDR2 YNNKEL (reference sequence). The CDR3 length is 15 residues. V was pared by 0 bases and J by 7 bases, with 14 bases between. CDR3 protein: CASSQESSEPNTQYF. The DNA for the CDR3 is TGTGCCAGCAGCCAAGAATCTAGCGAGCCAAATACGCAGTATTTT.